These T cell receptor beta chains were read from a single sample in a study of CD8 T cells in Susac syndrome. Each CDR3 protein gets one entry after TCRdb re-called the immunoSEQ multiplex PCR reads with MiXCR. The top ten clones hold about 0.51% of a sample with around 130,000 distinct CDR3 sequences, around 80% of them seen once. Input material: CD8+ T cells from PBMCs. These receptors originate from a human donor with multiple sclerosis. Each CDR3 is given with its conserved first and last residue. The order of the fields is V gene, D gene, clone size, CDR3 protein. D genes are given only for firm matches. The listing skips clone size in some rows; elsewhere it reads once, few, many or a size class.

v_gene: TRBV6-1
d_gene: .
abundance: .
CDR3aa: CASSLMGGEAFF

v_gene: TRBV27
d_gene: .
abundance: .
CDR3aa: CASSNKNIQYF

v_gene: TRBV30
d_gene: .
abundance: .
CDR3aa: CAWSMGYGYTF

v_gene: TRBV7-9
d_gene: .
abundance: few
CDR3aa: CASSLPMVRGAGEQFF

v_gene: TRBV19
d_gene: .
abundance: .
CDR3aa: CATLPRAVRNTIYF

v_gene: TRBV5-1
d_gene: TRBD2
abundance: .
CDR3aa: CASSLASGEPNTGELFF

v_gene: TRBV5-4
d_gene: TRBD2
abundance: .
CDR3aa: CASSLGEGGRGNEQFF

v_gene: TRBV27
d_gene: TRBD1
abundance: .
CDR3aa: CASSPTGGGTEAFF

v_gene: TRBV13
d_gene: .
abundance: .
CDR3aa: CASSPEGSSYEQYF

v_gene: TRBV5-4
d_gene: .
abundance: .
CDR3aa: CASGGTVNNEQFF

v_gene: TRBV28
d_gene: .
abundance: .
CDR3aa: CASSLRGSRGNTEAFF

v_gene: TRBV2
d_gene: .
abundance: .
CDR3aa: CASIYTGEQFF

v_gene: TRBV7-6
d_gene: TRBD1
abundance: .
CDR3aa: CASRRTGYHGYTF

v_gene: TRBV7-6
d_gene: TRBD1
abundance: .
CDR3aa: CASSQGTANSPLHF

v_gene: TRBV4-1
d_gene: .
abundance: .
CDR3aa: CASSHRYRARNQPQHF

v_gene: TRBV6-5
d_gene: .
abundance: .
CDR3aa: CASKVLMGDEQFF

v_gene: TRBV12-3/TRBV12-4
d_gene: TRBD1
abundance: .
CDR3aa: CASRDRTGGNSIYF

v_gene: TRBV27
d_gene: .
abundance: few
CDR3aa: CASSLGRSYEQYF

v_gene: TRBV7-9
d_gene: TRBD2
abundance: .
CDR3aa: CASSALAGYTDTQYF

v_gene: TRBV7-9
d_gene: .
abundance: .
CDR3aa: CASSLGAGLGPQHF

v_gene: TRBV5-5
d_gene: TRBD1
abundance: once
CDR3aa: CASSLDISGQANYGYTF

v_gene: TRBV13
d_gene: .
abundance: .
CDR3aa: CASSFPAISSYNEQFF

v_gene: TRBV12-3/TRBV12-4
d_gene: .
abundance: .
CDR3aa: CASSPSPLVGTFF

v_gene: TRBV4-1
d_gene: .
abundance: .
CDR3aa: CASSQKTDHYGYTF

v_gene: TRBV9
d_gene: .
abundance: .
CDR3aa: CASSVASAEDYGYTF

v_gene: TRBV29-1
d_gene: .
abundance: .
CDR3aa: CSVELASSYNEQFF

v_gene: TRBV7-2
d_gene: .
abundance: .
CDR3aa: CASSLVSDTQYF

v_gene: TRBV30
d_gene: .
abundance: .
CDR3aa: CARSSGETQYF

v_gene: TRBV6-6
d_gene: TRBD1
abundance: .
CDR3aa: CASSYWTGIPLEQYF

v_gene: TRBV7-9
d_gene: TRBD1
abundance: .
CDR3aa: CASSWSTGLAKNIQYF

v_gene: TRBV3-1
d_gene: .
abundance: .
CDR3aa: CASSPRRMRNSYEQYF

v_gene: TRBV2
d_gene: .
abundance: .
CDR3aa: CASSEGRGAYEQYF

v_gene: TRBV7-2
d_gene: TRBD2
abundance: few
CDR3aa: CASSLTSGGYNEQFF

v_gene: TRBV4-3
d_gene: .
abundance: .
CDR3aa: CASSQDREWGELFF

v_gene: TRBV27
d_gene: .
abundance: .
CDR3aa: CASSLKPSGGGEQFF

v_gene: TRBV9
d_gene: TRBD1
abundance: once
CDR3aa: CASSVTGGGELFF

v_gene: TRBV10-3
d_gene: .
abundance: .
CDR3aa: CAITTGSGGYTF

v_gene: TRBV6-1
d_gene: .
abundance: few
CDR3aa: CASSRGISTDTQYF

v_gene: TRBV7-9
d_gene: TRBD1
abundance: .
CDR3aa: CASSPPGQVSYEQYF

v_gene: TRBV14
d_gene: .
abundance: .
CDR3aa: CASTLGGYTEAFF

v_gene: TRBV20-1
d_gene: TRBD2
abundance: .
CDR3aa: CSATAPHLSGGLSYEQYF

v_gene: TRBV13
d_gene: .
abundance: .
CDR3aa: CASSLALDVAPETQYF

v_gene: TRBV13
d_gene: .
abundance: few
CDR3aa: CASSRQETQYF

v_gene: TRBV27
d_gene: .
abundance: .
CDR3aa: CASSLDGDQPQHF

v_gene: TRBV4-2
d_gene: TRBD1
abundance: .
CDR3aa: CASSQDPWGTDIDPGNEQFF

v_gene: TRBV12-3/TRBV12-4
d_gene: .
abundance: .
CDR3aa: CASSLTGGNTEAFF

v_gene: TRBV4-3
d_gene: .
abundance: .
CDR3aa: CASSQDTTFPQHF

v_gene: TRBV12-3/TRBV12-4
d_gene: .
abundance: .
CDR3aa: CASRDGVTETQYF

v_gene: TRBV2
d_gene: TRBD2
abundance: few
CDR3aa: CAILIETSNYNEQFF

v_gene: TRBV5-1
d_gene: .
abundance: .
CDR3aa: CASSPDGYTEAFF

v_gene: TRBV12-3/TRBV12-4
d_gene: .
abundance: .
CDR3aa: CASILGSGGYTF

v_gene: TRBV6-1
d_gene: TRBD2
abundance: .
CDR3aa: CASSGSGGGEGTDTQYF

v_gene: TRBV20-1
d_gene: .
abundance: .
CDR3aa: CSARGYRSQPYEQYF

v_gene: TRBV9
d_gene: .
abundance: .
CDR3aa: CASSVTGTKGTEAFF

v_gene: TRBV6-1
d_gene: TRBD2
abundance: once
CDR3aa: CASIHDLGAGRTKETQYF

v_gene: TRBV30
d_gene: .
abundance: .
CDR3aa: CAWGYTTRELFF

v_gene: TRBV7-8
d_gene: .
abundance: .
CDR3aa: CASFMGDGYTF

v_gene: TRBV5-4
d_gene: .
abundance: .
CDR3aa: CASSLGASEQYF

v_gene: TRBV27
d_gene: TRBD2
abundance: .
CDR3aa: CASTAAGASNEQFF

v_gene: TRBV3-1
d_gene: .
abundance: .
CDR3aa: CASSQGARDTPYSNQPQHF